This entry lists 25 T cell receptor beta chains sequenced from one sample in a study of STAT5B mutations in CD4+ large granular lymphocyte leukemia. TCRdb's table, derived via immunoSEQ multiplex PCR, lists solely in-frame clones and lacks some. This sample has around 33,000 clones; 81% occur once, and the top ten carry roughly 4.5%. Input material: CD4+ T cells from blood buffy coats. All receptors derive from a human donor in good health.

The chain has TRBV15 and TRBJ2-5; the match to TRBD2 covers 8 bases. The ends lost 0 bases at V and 3 bases at J; junction bases unmatched: 18. This CDR3 spans 20 amino acids. Germline assignment: CDR1 LNHNV and CDR2 YYDKDF (reference sequence). CDR3: CATSRDPSAGVLGLEETQYF. CDR3 DNA sequence: TGTGCCACCAGCAGAGACCCCTCAGCGGGAGTTTTGGGGTTGGAAGAGACCCAGTACTTC. The whole variable domain, filled in from reference TRBV15 and TRBJ2-5, reads DAMVIQNPRYQVTQFGKPVTLSCSQTLNHNVMYWYQQKSSQAPKLLFHYYDKDFNNEADTPDNFQSRRPNTSFCFLDIRSPGLGDTAMYLCATSRDPSAGVLGLEETQYFGPGTRLLVL.

The J gene is TRBJ1-5, the V gene TRBV10-3, with 12 bases aligning to TRBD1. The CDR3 length is 13 residues. Losses at the gene ends were 10 bases for V and 7 bases for J; bases not matched to a gene: 5. Germline V gene lookup returns CDR1 ENHRY and CDR2 SYGVKD. The CDR3 is CATGQGAGQPQHF. The CDR3 DNA sequence: TGTGCCACGGGACAGGGGGCTGGACAGCCCCAGCATTTT.

V is TRBV18 and J is TRBJ1-1, with D possibly TRBD1 on 6 matching bases. Per the germline V gene, CDR1 is KGHSH and CDR2 is LQKENI. Between the trimmed V and J ends, which lost 8 bases and 1 base, there was a span of 11 bases. CDR3 length: 13 residues. CDR3 sequence: CASGTDRNTEAFF. CDR3 nucleotides: TGTGCCAGCGGAACGGACAGGAACACTGAAGCTTTCTTT.

This sequence joins TRBV28 and TRBJ1-2, with a possible D match to TRBD1 (5 bases). Trimming pared 2 bases from V and 13 bases from J, leaving 29 bases between. Germline CDR1 is MDHEN and CDR2 is SYDVKM. The CDR3 sequence is 17 residues long. CDR3 DNA sequence: TGTGCCAGCAGTTTAATCGCCCCGCAGCAGGGAGATATGATCGGCACCTTC. This sequence encodes CASSLIAPQQGDMIGTF.

This chain joins TRBV18 and TRBJ2-7, with D possibly TRBD1 on 5 matching bases. Deletions cut 2 bases from V and 7 bases from J, with 9 bases between. CDR1 is KGHSH and CDR2 is LQKENI in the germline V gene. The CDR3 covers 12 residues. The CDR3 protein is CASSPGAWEQYF. In DNA, the CDR3 is TGTGCCAGCTCACCAGGGGCGTGGGAGCAGTACTTC.

In this sample, this clone turned up once. The chain carries TRBV15 and TRBJ2-1; D is uncertain. The CDR3 consists of 16 residues. Germline loops: CDR1 LNHNV, CDR2 YYDKDF (reference sequence). The ends were cut back, 0 bases at V and 5 bases at J, with 14 bases in the middle. For the CDR3, the DNA is TGTGCCACCAGCAGAGATCGACCGGGCGGCAACAATGAGCAGTTCTTC. Its translation is CATSRDRPGGNNEQFF.

This clone has just one count. The chain uses TRBV15 and TRBJ2-5; D is possibly TRBD1 or TRBD2 (5 bases each). The CDR3 sequence is 14 residues long. Trimming stripped 3 bases from V and 1 base from J, with 9 bases between. The germline CDR1 and CDR2 sequences are LNHNV and YYDKDF (reference sequence). The CDR3 coding sequence is TGTGCCACCAGCAGGGGACGGGGCCAAGAGACCCAGTACTTC. It translates to CATSRGRGQETQYF.

This clone was seen more than once but under ten times. The chain carries TRBV4-3 and TRBJ2-3, with D unclear. The length of the CDR3 is 15 residues. From germline, CDR1 is LGHNA and CDR2 YSLEER. V was clipped by 0 bases and J by 2 bases, with 9 bases between them. CDR3 coding DNA: TGCGCCAGCAGCCAAGACGGCGACGTCACAGATACGCAGTATTTT. Protein product: CASSQDGDVTDTQYF.

This clone has just a few counts. This chain joins TRBV28 and TRBJ1-1; weak D call: TRBD1 (5 bases). From germline, CDR1 is MDHEN and CDR2 SYDVKM. The CDR3 spans 11 residues. Trimming removed 11 bases from V and 6 bases from J, with 13 bases in between. The CDR3 is CASNGAAEAFF. Written as DNA, the CDR3 is TGTGCCTCCAACGGGGCGGCTGAAGCTTTCTTT.

This clone was found a few times. The chain couples TRBV12-5 to TRBJ1-1; D ambiguous. This CDR3 is 13 amino acids long. Trimming removed 1 base from V and 4 bases from J, with 7 bases in between. Germline V gives CDR1 LGHNT, CDR2 FRNRAP. The CDR3 nucleotides read TGTGCTAGTGGTTTGGGCCTTGGCACTGAAGCTTTCTTT. It specifies CASGLGLGTEAFF.

This clone was observed a few times. This sequence joins TRBV11-2 and TRBJ1-2; D is unresolved. This CDR3 comprises 13 residues. Trimming pared 2 bases from V and 4 bases from J, leaving 8 bases between. Germline V CDR1 and CDR2: SGHAT, FQNNGV. In nucleotides, the CDR3 is TGTGCCAGCAGCTTAAGTGGTTCCTATGGCTACACCTTC. This sequence encodes CASSLSGSYGYTF.

This clone was seen a few times. This chain joins TRBV27 and TRBJ1-1; D perhaps matches TRBD1 (6 bases). V was shortened by 4 bases and J by 6 bases, with 12 bases between the two germline ends. The CDR3 covers 13 residues. Germline CDR1 MNHEY, CDR2 SMNVEV (reference sequence). The CDR3 DNA reads TGTGCCAGCAGTTCTGAGCAGGGGTCTGAAGCTTTCTTT. Translation gives CASSSEQGSEAFF.

The chain employs TRBV6-6 and TRBJ1-1; D uncertain. Deletions cut 0 bases from V and 2 bases from J, with 7 bases between. Germline V gene data show CDR1 as MNHNY and CDR2 as SVGAGI (reference sequence). This CDR3 comprises 14 residues. The chain's CDR3 is CASSYSTENTEAFF. CDR3 in DNA: TGTGCCAGCAGTTACTCCACAGAAAACACTGAAGCTTTCTTT.

The rearrangement links TRBV11-2 to TRBJ2-7; D is undetermined. CDR3 length equals 11 residues. Between the trimmed V and J ends, which lost 5 bases and 9 bases, there was a span of 11 bases. Germline V gene data show CDR1 as SGHAT and CDR2 as FQNNGV. CDR3 sequence (DNA): TGTGCCAGCAGCGCCGGATTTGGGCAGTACTTC. This translates into CASSAGFGQYF.

J is TRBJ2-7 and V is TRBV28, with 9 bases aligning to TRBD1. The J segment lost 3 bases and the V segment lost 6 bases, leaving 6 bases of the junction unmatched. This CDR3 comprises 14 residues. CDR1 is MDHEN and CDR2 is SYDVKM in the germline V gene. The CDR3 here is CASRSGQGLYEQYF. In DNA form, the CDR3 reads TGTGCCAGCAGATCGGGACAGGGACTCTACGAGCAGTACTTC.

The chain is built from TRBV27 and TRBJ2-7, with TRBD2 matching over 13 bases. Trimming took 7 bases from V and 2 from J; bases not matched to a gene: 8. The CDR3 extends over 16 amino acids. Germline assignment: CDR1 MNHEY and CDR2 SMNVEV (reference sequence). Here the CDR3 reads CASTGLAGVGAYEQYF. The CDR3 DNA sequence: TGTGCCAGCACCGGACTAGCGGGAGTTGGGGCCTACGAGCAGTACTTC.

The chain joins TRBV4-3 to TRBJ1-1, with TRBD1 as a possible D gene (5 bases). The CDR3 has 15 residues. The germline V gene encodes CDR1 LGHNA and CDR2 YSLEER. The ends were cut back, 1 base at V and 4 bases at J, with 13 bases in the middle. CDR3 protein: CASSQGGVGGTEAFF. CDR3 nucleotide sequence: TGCGCCAGCAGCCAAGGTGGGGTTGGGGGCACTGAAGCTTTCTTT.

The gene calls are TRBV18 and TRBJ1-2, with TRBD1 as a possible D gene (5 bases). Trimming shortened V by 3 bases and J by 0 bases, and 8 bases separated the two germline ends. The CDR3 totals 14 residues. CDR1 is KGHSH, CDR2 LQKENI, per germline. CDR3 region: CASSPTVSNYGYTF. CDR3 DNA sequence: TGTGCCAGCTCACCGACAGTTTCTAACTATGGCTACACCTTC.

The chain joins TRBV19 to TRBJ1-1; TRBD1 might be the D (5 bases). V gave up 3 bases and J gave up 4 bases, with 9 bases separating them. Per germline, CDR1 LNHDA and CDR2 SQIVND (reference sequence). The CDR3 sequence is 13 residues long. The CDR3 here is CASSMVRATEAFF. The CDR3, as DNA: TGTGCCAGTAGTATGGTCAGGGCCACTGAAGCTTTCTTT.

This clone was seen a single time. The chain recombines TRBV7-2 with TRBJ2-3; D unresolved. This CDR3 is 14 amino acids long. Trimming removed 0 bases from V and 3 bases from J, with 7 bases in between. CDR1 is SGHTA, CDR2 FQGNSA, per germline. In DNA form, the CDR3 reads TGTGCCAGCAGCTTAGCGCTGCAGACAGATACGCAGTATTTT. Translating it yields CASSLALQTDTQYF.

V and J are TRBV6-1 and TRBJ1-5; D gene unclear. This CDR3 has 17 residues. Germline V CDR1 and CDR2: MNHNS, SASEGT. V lost 1 base to trimming and J lost 3 bases, with 16 bases between them. The CDR3 protein is CASSEVFFRRNNQPQHF. In nucleotides, the CDR3 is TGTGCCAGCAGTGAAGTGTTTTTTCGACGGAACAATCAGCCCCAGCATTTT.

This clone was detected a few times. The CDR3 sequence: CASSTRQGTNEKLFF. CDR3 DNA: TGTGCCAGCAGCACCCGACAGGGTACTAATGAAAAACTGTTTTTT. This rearrangement joins TRBV7-2 to TRBJ1-4, with 7 positions matching TRBD1. CDR3 size: 15 residues. The V gene's germline CDR1 is SGHTA and CDR2 FQGNSA. After removal of 5 bases from V and 2 bases from J, the junction contained 5 bases not matched to a gene.

The rearrangement joins TRBV10-3 to TRBJ1-2; 10 bases line up with TRBD1. Germline V gene sequence: CDR1 ENHRY, CDR2 SYGVKD. This CDR3 is built from 14 residues. V shed 4 bases, J shed 8 bases, and the junction held 7 bases outside the gene matches. This chain's CDR3 is CAISGEGTGVGYTF. The DNA for the CDR3 is TGTGCCATCAGTGGGGAAGGGACAGGGGTCGGCTACACCTTC.

V and J are TRBV5-1 and TRBJ2-7; 7 bases map to TRBD2. V was clipped by 0 bases and J by 5 bases; unmatched bases: 8. Germline assignment: CDR1 SGHRS and CDR2 YFSETQ. CDR3 size: 15 residues. CDR3 bases: TGCGCCAGCAGCTTGGGATCCGGGAGGTCCCACGAGCAGTACTTC. It encodes CASSLGSGRSHEQYF.

The chain couples TRBV7-2 to TRBJ2-7; D unresolved. V lost 5 bases and J 0 bases, leaving 11 bases between the germline ends. The CDR3 has 14 amino acids. CDR1 is SGHTA and CDR2 is FQGNSA in the germline V gene. The CDR3 loop is CASSKNQDSYEQYF. In nucleotides, the CDR3 is TGTGCCAGCAGCAAAAACCAGGACTCCTACGAGCAGTACTTC. The complete variable domain, with remaining parts taken from reference TRBV7-2 and TRBJ2-7, reads GAGVSQSPSNKVTEKGKDVELRCDPISGHTALYWYRQSLGQGLEFLIYFQGNSAPDKSGLPSDRFSAERTGGSVSTLTIQRTQQEDSAVYLCASSKNQDSYEQYFGPGTRLTVT.